This T cell receptor beta chain was observed in a study of blood T cell repertoires in COVID-19. Turning to the study itself: The study drew acute and convalescent COVID-19 samples from the United States, Italy and Spain. Sources were T cells, B-cell-depleted T cells, or PBMCs; the material itself was cDNA or gDNA.

The authors' processing: Quantification of nucleated cells was approximated via reference gene primer amplification. Measured with immunoSEQ multiplex PCR; TCRdb has only the in-frame clones, and not every one. The V and J calls and clone size are taken from that table; D and trimming were inferred from the DNA. Found here are 80,000 to 100,000 clones, 70% to 90% of them singletons; the top ten hold around 4.5%. Germline lookup yields CDR1 LNHDA and CDR2 SQIVND (reference sequence). This CDR3 comprises 14 residues. The V gene lost 7 bases and the J gene lost 7 bases, with 14 bases spanning the gap. The chain carries TRBV19 and TRBJ1-6, with a weak D call TRBD1 (6 bases). What was sequenced was peripheral blood. This sequence originates from a man between 65 and 80 years old with acute or convalescent COVID-19. CDR3 sequence: CASIDGGANSPLHF. The CDR3 nucleotides are TGTGCCAGTATAGATGGGGGCGCGAATTCACCCCTCCACTTT.